The sequence of this T cell receptor beta chain was determined in a study of blood T cell repertoires in COVID-19. Study background: Samples of COVID-19 (acute and convalescent) were obtained from the United States, Italy and Spain. Nucleic acid was either cDNA or gDNA, and it came from T cells, B-cell-depleted T cells, or PBMCs.

In the study's own analysis: Estimation of nucleated cell counts relied on the amplification of reference gene primers. Produced via immunoSEQ multiplex PCR; TCRdb's table is partial and in-frame only. The V and J calls and clone size come from that table; D and trimming were worked out from the DNA. The sample holds under 250,000 clones, about 86% seen once. Trimming at V came to 6 bases and at J to 6 bases, leaving 10 bases not matched to a gene. The length of the CDR3 is 15 residues. CDR1 and CDR2 (germline): MNHEY, SVGEGT. Specimen: peripheral blood. The clonotype comes from a man aged 35-49 years with active or convalescent COVID-19. V and J are TRBV6-2 or TRBV6-3 and TRBJ2-4, with 8 positions matching TRBD1. CDR3 in amino acids: CASSQDRVVGNIQYF. The CDR3 DNA follows: TGTGCCAGCAGCCAGGACAGGGTTGTAGGAAACATTCAGTACTTC.